This section outlines one TCR beta chain sequence together with its context. Its antigen is still unknown. From germline, CDR1 is SNHLY and CDR2 FYNNEI. The CDR3 length is 15 residues. The V and J ends lost 3 bases and 2 bases respectively, with 12 bases between them. Assay used: immunoSEQ multiplex PCR; TCRdb lists only in-frame clones, some missing. The table shows over 120,000 clones, with around 87% occurring only once. The data are from a study of T cell responses to AZD1222 COVID-19 vaccine. Findings and limits, study-wide: After two AZD1222 doses, spike-specific TCR breadth and depth rose versus day 0. Without day 14 samples, only post-peak T cell repertoires were studied. Clonal diversity was possibly underestimated, and the donors were mostly white British, with more females.

The clonotype was recovered from an adult in good health. The genes are TRBV2 and TRBJ2-3, with a possible D match to TRBD2 (5 bases). This material consisted of peripheral blood, taken on day 0 of AZD1222 vaccination. The chain's CDR3 is CASSDVGLNTDTQYF. DNA of the CDR3: TGTGCCAGCAGTGATGTTGGACTGAACACAGATACGCAGTATTTT.